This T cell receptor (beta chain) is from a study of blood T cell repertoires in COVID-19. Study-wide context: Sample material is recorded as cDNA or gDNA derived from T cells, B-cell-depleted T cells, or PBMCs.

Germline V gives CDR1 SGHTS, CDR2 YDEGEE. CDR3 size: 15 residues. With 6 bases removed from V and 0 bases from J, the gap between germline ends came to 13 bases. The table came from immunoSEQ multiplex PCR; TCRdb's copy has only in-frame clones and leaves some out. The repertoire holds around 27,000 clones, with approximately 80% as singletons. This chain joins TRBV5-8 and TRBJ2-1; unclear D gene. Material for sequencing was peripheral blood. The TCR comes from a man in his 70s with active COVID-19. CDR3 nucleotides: TGTGCCAGCATCTATACAGCCTCCTCCTACAATGAGCAGTTCTTC. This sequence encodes CASIYTASSYNEQFF. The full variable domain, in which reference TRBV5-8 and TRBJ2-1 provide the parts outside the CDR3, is EAGVTQSPTHLIKTRGQQATLRCSPISGHTSVYWYQQALGLGLQFLLWYDEGEERNRGNFPPRFSGRQFPNYSSELNVNALELEDSALYLCASIYTASSYNEQFFGPGTRLTVL.